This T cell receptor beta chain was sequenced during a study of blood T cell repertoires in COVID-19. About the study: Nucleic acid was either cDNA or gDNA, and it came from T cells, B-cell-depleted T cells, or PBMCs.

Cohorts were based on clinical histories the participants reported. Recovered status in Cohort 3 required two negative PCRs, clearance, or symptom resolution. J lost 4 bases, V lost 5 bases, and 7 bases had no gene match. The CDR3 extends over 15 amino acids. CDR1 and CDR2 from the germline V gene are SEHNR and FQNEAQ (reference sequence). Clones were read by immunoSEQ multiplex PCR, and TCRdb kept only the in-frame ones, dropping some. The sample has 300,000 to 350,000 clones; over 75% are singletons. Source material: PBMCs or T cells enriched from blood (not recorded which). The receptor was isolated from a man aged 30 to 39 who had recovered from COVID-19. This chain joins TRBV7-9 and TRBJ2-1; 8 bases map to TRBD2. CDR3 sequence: CASSLNAGGYNEQFF. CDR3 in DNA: TGTGCCAGCAGCCTAAACGCGGGGGGTTACAATGAGCAGTTCTTC.